The next 9 T cell receptor beta chains were all read from a single sample in a study of post-analysis software for immune sequencing data. Regarding the study as a whole: Relative to controls, patients had 5 or 6 TRBV segments at higher frequency, with TRBV5-6, TRBV5-1 and TRBV20-1 among these.

Antigens of these TCRs are unknown. Each TCR beta cDNA library carried unique molecular identifiers. MiXCR, applied by TCRdb to the PCR reads, yields one record per CDR3 protein. Seen here are about 770,000 distinct CDR3 sequences, roughly 50% observed once, and the top ten hold roughly 4.5%. The specimen sequenced was blood. These receptors all stem from a girl aged 5 to 17 with multiple sclerosis.

To note about this clonotype: A much larger clone lies one base from this, so it may be a read error. The chain recombines TRBV20-1 with TRBJ2-4; 9 positions match TRBD1. TRBJ2-7 matches the DNA end more closely, so the J call is doubtful. This CDR3 has 13 residues. In germline, CDR1 is DFQATT, CDR2 SNEGSKA (reference sequence). The CDR3 protein is CSASGTGIGEQYF. The DNA of the CDR3 is TGCAGTGCTTCCGGGACAGGGATCGGCGAGCAGTACTTC.

CDR3 nucleotide sequence: TGTGCCAGCAGTTTAAACAGGGGCGGCTACACCTTC. Translating gives CASSLNRGGYTF. The chain recombines TRBV28 with TRBJ1-2; 7 positions agree with TRBD1. Germline assignment: CDR1 MDHEN and CDR2 SYDVKM. V lost 2 bases, J lost 8 bases, and 2 bases stayed unmatched. The CDR3 length is 12 residues.

This clonotype was seen a handful of times. This chain links TRBV6-5 with TRBJ1-6, with a tentative D call TRBD1 (5 bases). The CDR3 runs to 15 residues. The germline V gene encodes CDR1 MNHEY and CDR2 SVGAGI. V shed 7 bases and J shed 7 bases, with 17 bases lying between them. DNA of the CDR3: TGTGCCAGCACCCCAGCCCTCGGGGGAAATTCACCCCTCCACTTT. Encoded protein: CASTPALGGNSPLHF.

This clonotype was detected many times. The chain links TRBV27 to TRBJ2-7; perhaps D is TRBD1 or TRBD2 (5 bases each). The CDR3 is 15 amino acids. Looked up from germline, CDR1 is MNHEY and CDR2 is SMNVEV (reference sequence). V gave up 9 bases and J gave up 0 bases, with 18 bases separating them. CDR3 amino acids: CASYSGTASSYEQYF. In nucleotides, the CDR3 is TGTGCCAGTTATTCCGGGACGGCCAGCTCCTACGAGCAGTACTTC.

The V call is TRBV30, the J call TRBJ2-3, with a tentative D call TRBD2 (6 bases). The CDR3 extends over 13 amino acids. Germline V gene sequence: CDR1 GTSNPN, CDR2 SVGIG (reference sequence). Trimming shortened V by 7 bases and J by 2 bases, and 13 bases separated the two germline ends. CDR3 region: CASKRATTDTQYF. CDR3 sequence (DNA): TGTGCCTCCAAGCGGGCCACCACAGATACGCAGTATTTT.

This sequence joins TRBV4-1 and TRBJ2-2; a possible D gene is TRBD1 (5 bases). The CDR3 runs to 17 residues. V was shortened by 1 base and J by 1 base, with 13 bases between the two germline ends. Germline CDR1 is MGHRA and CDR2 is YSYEKL. The CDR3: CASSQVHIDRNTGELFF. CDR3 coding DNA: TGCGCCAGCAGCCAAGTCCATATCGACAGGAACACCGGGGAGCTGTTTTTT.

In this sample, this clonotype turned up a few times. The V call is TRBV29-1, the J call TRBJ1-5; no clear D. Germline-derived CDR1 and CDR2 are SQVTM and ANQGSEA. The V end was cut by 5 bases, the J end by 0 bases, with 8 bases between. CDR3 length: 13 residues. CDR3 sequence (DNA): TGCAGCGTTCAGGAAGTTAGCAATCAGCCCCAGCATTTT. As protein: CSVQEVSNQPQHF.

V usage is TRBV4-2 and J usage is TRBJ2-5; 10 nucleotides line up with TRBD2. The germline V gene has CDR1 LGHNA and CDR2 YNFKEQ. CDR3 size: 18 residues. With V trimmed by 0 bases and J by 5 bases, 12 bases remained unmatched. CDR3 sequence: CASSQDVEREGLGETQYF. The CDR3 coding sequence is TGTGCCAGCAGCCAAGATGTAGAGCGGGAGGGCCTAGGGGAGACCCAGTACTTC.

V is TRBV30 and J is TRBJ1-1, with 11 bases matching TRBD1. This CDR3 has 15 amino acids. Trimming took 1 base from V and 6 from J; bases not matched to a gene: 7. Germline CDR1 and CDR2: GTSNPN and SVGIG (reference sequence). CDR3 loop: CAWSAPDRGPPEAFF. The CDR3 DNA is TGTGCCTGGAGTGCCCCGGACAGGGGGCCCCCTGAAGCTTTCTTT.